The 8 T cell receptor beta chains listed next were all sequenced from one sample in a study of cytomegalovirus exposure and HLA in healthy donors. The PCR had 60 Vbeta and 13 Jbeta primers. Data came from immunoSEQ multiplex PCR; TCRdb stores just in-frame clones and leaves some out. The sample consists of about 160,000 clones, under 80% of them appearing once. The sample taken for sequencing was PBMCs. These receptors all stem from a woman aged 30 to 39 in good health and CMV-seronegative.

The chain is built from TRBV5-1 and TRBJ1-2, with D maybe TRBD1 (6 bases). This CDR3 contains 16 residues. Between the trimmed V and J ends, which lost 4 bases and 6 bases, there was a span of 22 bases. Germline CDR1 reads SGHRS; CDR2 reads YFSETQ. CDR3 in amino acids: CASSVAGVIGVDGYTF. The CDR3 nucleotides are TGCGCCAGCAGCGTAGCAGGGGTCATTGGAGTGGATGGCTACACCTTC.

The rearrangement joins TRBV28 to TRBJ2-7; D remains ambiguous. This CDR3 has 11 amino acids. V was trimmed by 2 bases and J by 12 bases, leaving 11 bases between them. Germline V gene lookup returns CDR1 MDHEN and CDR2 SYDVKM. CDR3 protein: CASSLEENTYF. The CDR3 nucleotides are TGTGCCAGCAGTTTAGAAGAAAACACGTACTTC.

The CDR3 nucleotides read TGTGCCAGCAGTGATTCACAGGTATACGCCGAGCAGTACTTC. Translation: CASSDSQVYAEQYF. J is TRBJ2-7 and V is TRBV6-4; TRBD1 might be the D (5 bases). V was trimmed by 3 bases and J by 6 bases, leaving 15 bases between them. The CDR3 totals 14 residues. The germline V gene encodes CDR1 MRHNA and CDR2 SNTAGT.

Note on this clone: A read error may produce the germline difference seen at one junction end. The V and J genes are TRBV6-6 and TRBJ1-2; 9 nucleotides line up with TRBD1. The germline V gene has CDR1 MNHNY and CDR2 SVGAGI (reference sequence). The CDR3 is made up of 13 amino acids. In DNA, the CDR3 is TGTGCCAGCAGTTATTTGGAGGGGGACAGGGTGTACTTC. Its protein is CASSYLEGDRVYF.

The chain is built from TRBV7-2 and TRBJ2-7; 9 bases are a match to TRBD2. This CDR3 is built from 18 residues. Germline lookup yields CDR1 SGHTA and CDR2 FQGNSA. J was trimmed by 6 bases and V by 5 bases; bases with no gene match: 20. The DNA of the CDR3 is TGTGCCAGCAGCCGTCCCGGGCGGGGGGGCGGTACATTCGCCGAGCAGTACTTC. Translated: CASSRPGRGGGTFAEQYF.

The gene calls are TRBV6-1 and TRBJ1-1; a weak D match, TRBD1 (6 bases). The CDR3 spans 15 residues. V was trimmed by 8 bases and J by 0 bases, leaving 16 bases between them. Germline V gene data show CDR1 as MNHNS and CDR2 as SASEGT. The CDR3 DNA reads as TGTGCCAGCTCAACCCGGGGGGCCATGAACACTGAAGCTTTCTTT. Translated: CASSTRGAMNTEAFF.

The chain combines TRBV6-1 with TRBJ1-2, with 10 bases matching TRBD1. This CDR3 is built from 14 residues. Germline CDR1 reads MNHNS; CDR2 reads SASEGT. V gave up 6 bases and J gave up 8 bases; unmatched junction bases: 9. This CDR3 reads CASRGQGLGKGYTF. CDR3 nucleotides: TGTGCCAGCAGGGGACAGGGGCTCGGGAAAGGCTACACCTTC.

This chain joins TRBV10-3 and TRBJ2-7, with 7 bases matching TRBD1. The ends lost 4 bases at V and 0 bases at J; junction bases unmatched: 3. This CDR3 is 14 amino acids long. Looked up from germline, CDR1 is ENHRY and CDR2 is SYGVKD. The DNA of the CDR3 is TGTGCCATCAGTGGGACAGGAAGCTCCTACGAGCAGTACTTC. Protein sequence: CAISGTGSSYEQYF.